The entry below gives a single TCR beta chain sequence along with its context. The specificity of this receptor is unknown. One base away there is no much larger clone; base qualities are not given. The immunoSEQ Assay, a bias-controlled multiplex PCR, was used to amplify TCRbeta CDR3 regions from genomic DNA. As for how the authors treated the data: Nucleated cell counts per sample were estimated from amplification of reference gene primers within the assay. Sequence reads were collapsed and filtered to measure the absolute abundance of every unique TCRbeta CDR3 rearrangement. For each sample, productive Simpson clonality was calculated by taking the square root of Simpson's diversity index across productive rearrangements. The immuneACCESS repertoire file appears here via TCRdb, limited to in-frame rearrangements. These files lack a portion of the clones; in checked studies, under half of the deficit traces to unresolved V genes, and the cause of the others is not known. V and J calls and clone size come straight from that table; D and trimming were deduced from the DNA. Within this sample are 300,000 or so clones, with around 92% of them counted one time only. Of the sample, 2.5% to 3% falls within the top ten clones.

Trimmed from V: 4 bases; trimmed from J: 2 bases; junction bases lacking a gene match: 6. The CDR3 contains 15 residues, cysteine and phenylalanine counted. Here the CDR3 DNA is all that survives: 45 bases in frame from base 1. CDR1 and CDR2 are drawn from the germline V gene: SGHTS, YDEGEE. These data are taken from a study of blood T cell repertoires in COVID-19 (TCRdb year 2020). Notes on the research overall: Collaborator samples came from the United States, Italy and Spain and covered acute and convalescent phases of COVID-19. The material from the prospective study consisted of cDNA or gDNA derived from T cells, B-cell-depleted T cells, or PBMCs. Subjects who had been exposed to COVID-19, were actively infected with it, or had recovered from it provided the deeply sampled blood TCRbeta repertoires that made up the dataset. The sample metadata nearly always contained a de-identified subject ID, COVID-19 status, age in years and sex. The repertoires were released in a freely available public database intended as a resource for research on the immune response to SARS-CoV-2. HLA class I and class II types, where available, came from metadata supplied by the sample provider rather than from assay-based typing. Samples were obtained from the ongoing ImmuneRACE study (first 160 participants) and from 1,254 subjects provided by 6 global collaborators. Overall study results and their limits: The quantity of clinical and demographic metadata differed by source and by participant and was supplied without curation.

In the prospective study, participants were roughly 18 to 100 years old, resided in about two dozen geographic areas of the United States, and were enrolled through a virtual design. In the prospective study, participants were assigned to cohorts based on the clinical history participants reported in a screening survey and a study questionnaire. Exposed participants were defined as having been in contact with someone with a PCR-confirmed or clinician-diagnosed COVID-19 case within 2 weeks of study entry. In the prospective study, mobile phlebotomists collected whole blood, serum and a nasopharyngeal or oropharyngeal swab from each participant. Prospective study participants could optionally give additional blood draws and questionnaires over an approximately 2-month period. Before DNA extraction, blood samples from the prospective study were shipped at room temperature or frozen.

Sequenced: PBMCs or T cells enriched from blood (not recorded which). The rearranged segments are TRBV5-8 and TRBJ2-1; 7 middle bases align to TRBD1. This sequence was found in a woman between 45 and 60 years old who had been exposed to COVID-19. DNA sequence: TGTGCCAGCAGCCCGGGACAGCCTCCCTACAATGAGCAGTTCTTC. This codes for CASSPGQPPYNEQFF.